The subject of this entry is one TCR beta chain. Antigen unknown. Caucasian, healthy and from Russia, the donors were aged between about 6 and 90. This sample is drawn from a study of blood T cells in healthy people across ages. Study-level findings and limits: Possibly confounding the expanded clonotype changes was the fact that donor CMV status was unknown.

A second PCR, run for about 7 to 12 cycles, used a sample-barcoded 5' primer plus a J-beta primer mix. Each CDR3 protein gets one entry after TCRdb re-called the 5' RACE reads with MiXCR. The sample lists approximately 800,000 distinct CDR3 sequences; roughly 60% were seen once. The length of the CDR3 is 14 residues. Germline lookup yields CDR1 SQVTM and CDR2 ANQGSEA. Trimming at V came to 6 bases and at J to 2 bases, leaving 9 bases not matched to a gene. This sequence originates from a man aged 25 to 40 in good health. This rearrangement joins TRBV29-1 to TRBJ2-5, with TRBD1 identical over 7 bases. Input material: blood. CDR3 DNA sequence: TGCAGCGTCGGGACCGGGACAGTTCAAGAGACCCAGTACTTC. It encodes CSVGTGTVQETQYF. Together with reference TRBV29-1 and TRBJ2-5, the CDR3 gives the full variable domain: SAVISQKPSRDICQRGTSLTIQCQVDSQVTMMFWYRQQPGQSLTLIATANQGSEATYESGFVIDKFPISRPNLTFSTLTVSNMSPEDSSIYLCSVGTGTVQETQYFGPGTRLLVL.